The present T cell receptor (beta chain) was sequenced within a study of patients and donors after allogeneic stem cell transplantation. TCRdb itself ran the RT-PCR reads through MiXCR, one entry per CDR3 protein. The sample shows 9,000 to 15,000 distinct CDR3 sequences, approximately 25% of them seen only once. Trimming left V 2 bases short and J 2 bases short, with 7 bases between. The V gene's germline CDR1 is MNHEY and CDR2 SVGAGI. The CDR3 extends over 14 amino acids. The clonotype comes from a human donor who was either an allogeneic HSCT recipient or a stem cell or donor lymphocyte infusion donor (not recorded which). It is not recorded whose cells these are; they may come from a transplant donor. The sample consisted of blood, either unsorted or a sorted T cell fraction (not recorded which). V gene TRBV6-5 combines with J gene TRBJ1-3; the D gene is possibly TRBD1 (5 bases). The CDR3 loop reads CASSYGGTGNTIYF. CDR3 coding DNA: TGTGCCAGCAGTTACGGGGGGACTGGAAACACCATATATTTT.